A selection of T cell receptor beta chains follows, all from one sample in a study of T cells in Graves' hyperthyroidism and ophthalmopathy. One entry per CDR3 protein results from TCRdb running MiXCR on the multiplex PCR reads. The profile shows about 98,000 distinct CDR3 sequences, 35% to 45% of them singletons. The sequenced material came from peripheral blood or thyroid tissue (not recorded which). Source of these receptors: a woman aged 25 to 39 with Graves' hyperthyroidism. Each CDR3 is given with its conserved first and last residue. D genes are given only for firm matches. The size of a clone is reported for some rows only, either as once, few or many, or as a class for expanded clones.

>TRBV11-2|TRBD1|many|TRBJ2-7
TGTGCCAGCAGCACCCGGACAGGTCCGTCGGACGAGCAGTACTTC
CASSTRTGPSDEQYF
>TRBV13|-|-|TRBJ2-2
TGTGCCGGCGCCCCGGGACTGGCGAACACCGGGGAGCCGTTTTTT
CAGAPGLANTGEPFF
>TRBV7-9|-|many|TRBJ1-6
TGTGCCAGCAGCTTAGGCGCTATCTTCTCACCCCTCCACTTT
CASSLGAIFSPLHF
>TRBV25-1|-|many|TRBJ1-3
TGTGCCAGCAGTGAGAGTCGGGTAATCGGCTCTGGAAACACCATATATTTT
CASSESRVIGSGNTIYF
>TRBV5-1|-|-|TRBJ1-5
-
CASSLTTYYEQYFGPGNQPQHF
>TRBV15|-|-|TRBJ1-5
TGTGCCACCAGCAGAAGGGGAGATAGCAATCAGCCCCAGCATTTT
CATSRRGDSNQPQHF
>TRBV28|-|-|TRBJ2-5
-
CASTESVSYGYTFGSGTQYF
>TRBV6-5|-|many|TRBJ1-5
TGTGCCAGCAGTGAAGCGCATACGGATCAGCCCCAGCATTTT
CASSEAHTDQPQHF
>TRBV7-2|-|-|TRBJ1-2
TGTGCCAGCAGCTTAGTCTGGAGTTTTTCGTATGGCTACACCTTC
CASSLVWSFSYGYTF
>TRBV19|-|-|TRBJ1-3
TGTGCCAGTAACCTCAGGAGCTCTGGAAGCACCATGTATTTT
CASNLRSSGSTMYF
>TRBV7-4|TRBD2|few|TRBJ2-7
TGTGCCAGCAGCCCTAGTAGCGAAACTAGCGGGACACGCGAGCAGTACTTC
CASSPSSETSGTREQYF
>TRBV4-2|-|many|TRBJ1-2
TGTGCCAGCAGCCAAGGCCAAATGTCAGTTAACTATGGCTACACCTTC
CASSQGQMSVNYGYTF
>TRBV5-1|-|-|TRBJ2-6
TGTGCCAGCAGCTTAATCCCGGGCACTGAAGCTTTC
CASSLIPGTEAF
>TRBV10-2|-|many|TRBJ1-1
TGCGCCAGCAGTGAGCGGAGGGTTGGCGGCACTGAAGCTTTCTTT
CASSERRVGGTEAFF
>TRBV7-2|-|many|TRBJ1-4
TGTGCCAGCAGCTTAGTCAGGGGTGATGAAAAACTGTTTTTT
CASSLVRGDEKLFF
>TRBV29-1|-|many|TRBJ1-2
TGCAGCGTTGACTCGGGGAGTTATGGCTACACCTTC
CSVDSGSYGYTF
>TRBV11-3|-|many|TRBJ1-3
TGTGCCAGCAGCTCCCGGGACTTCGCCATATATTTT
CASSSRDFAIYF
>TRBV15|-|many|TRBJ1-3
TGTGCCACCAGCAGCGACGTCTCTGGAAACACCATATATTTT
CATSSDVSGNTIYF
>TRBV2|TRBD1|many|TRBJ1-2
TGTGCCAGCAGTGACGGAACAGGGGGCAGGATGGACTATGGCTACACCTTC
CASSDGTGGRMDYGYTF
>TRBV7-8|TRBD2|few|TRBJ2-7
TGTGCCAGCAGCTTTCAACTAGCGGGACACGAGCAGTACTTC
CASSFQLAGHEQYF
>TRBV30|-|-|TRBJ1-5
TGTGCCTGGTCGACGGACGGGACCCAGCATTTT
CAWSTDGTQHF
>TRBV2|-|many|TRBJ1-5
TGTGCCAGCAAGGACAGCTCCCTAGGGGGGCCCCAGCATTTT
CASKDSSLGGPQHF
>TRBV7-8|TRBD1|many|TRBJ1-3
TGTGCCAGCAGCTTAGGGACAGGGGGCTTAGGAAACACCATATATTTT
CASSLGTGGLGNTIYF
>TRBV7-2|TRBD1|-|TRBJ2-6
TGTGCCAGCAGCGCCGGACAGGGCTTGACTTTC
CASSAGQGLTF
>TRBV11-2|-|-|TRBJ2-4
TGTGCCAGCAGCTGGTCAGGGCTTACCAAAAACATTCAGTACTTC
CASSWSGLTKNIQYF
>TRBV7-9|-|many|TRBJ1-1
TGTGCCAACAGCTTAGTTGGGGGAGTCACTGAAGCTTTCTTT
CANSLVGGVTEAFF
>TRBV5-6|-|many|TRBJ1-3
TGTGCCAGCAGCCTTTGGCACTTTCGAAACACCATATATTTT
CASSLWHFRNTIYF
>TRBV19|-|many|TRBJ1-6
TGTGCCAGTAGCAATATTATCAACGCGGACGAAGGTTCACCCCTCCACTTT
CASSNIINADEGSPLHF
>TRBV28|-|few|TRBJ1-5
TGTGCCAGCAGTTTACCGCCCCATCAGCCCCAGCATTTT
CASSLPPHQPQHF
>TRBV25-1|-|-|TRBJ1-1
TGTGCCAGCAGGGGATATGTGGACACTGAAGCTTTCTTT
CASRGYVDTEAFF
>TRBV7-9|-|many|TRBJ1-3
TGTGCCAGCAGCTCGACGCGGATTACCGGGGTCGTCTCTGGAAACACCATATATTTT
CASSSTRITGVVSGNTIYF
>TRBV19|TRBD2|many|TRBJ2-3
TGTGCCAGTAGTTATGGGACTAGCGGGAGTGATACGCAGTATTTT
CASSYGTSGSDTQYF
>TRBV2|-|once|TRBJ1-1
TGTGCCAGCAGTGAACAGGGGAGCTTCGACACTGAAGCTTTCTTT
CASSEQGSFDTEAFF
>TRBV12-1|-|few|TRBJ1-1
TGTGCCAGCAGCCATCCTCGGACAGCCCTCTTTGGTCGCTACACTGAAGCTTTCTTT
CASSHPRTALFGRYTEAFF
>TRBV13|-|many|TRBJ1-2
TGTGCCAGCAGCAGAGATCGGGGCAACTATGGCTACACCTTC
CASSRDRGNYGYTF
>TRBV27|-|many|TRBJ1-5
TGTGCCAGCAGTCCCCGTGTGGCGGCAGTCAATCAGCCCCAGCATTTT
CASSPRVAAVNQPQHF
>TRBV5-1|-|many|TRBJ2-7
TGCGCCAGCAGCTTGGGGCTAAACGAGCAGTACTTC
CASSLGLNEQYF
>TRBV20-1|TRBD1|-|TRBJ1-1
TGCAGTGCTGGGCGCCCGCCGGGACAGGGAAACACTGAAGCTTTCTTT
CSAGRPPGQGNTEAFF